Sequencing of this T cell receptor beta chain was carried out in a study of blood T cells in healthy people across ages. Study outcomes and limitations: CMV status of donors was not determined, possibly confounding expanded clonotype changes. A strong correlation was seen between TCR beta diversity and naive T cell percentage.

Samples had at least 6.5 million PBMCs isolated from them. As to this clonotype: Its target is not known.

V dropped 6 bases and J dropped 0 bases, with 11 bases sitting between them. This CDR3 has 13 amino acids. Germline V gene lookup returns CDR1 DFQATT and CDR2 SNEGSKA (reference sequence). For the second PCR, which ran for roughly 7 to 11 cycles, a sample-barcoded 5' primer and a J-beta primer mix were used. Each of the cDNA molecules was tagged by a template-switch adaptor with 12 random nucleotides. TCRdb independently ran MiXCR on the 5' RACE reads; one entry per CDR3 protein. The repertoire holds 1.8 million or so distinct CDR3 sequences, with around 40% as singletons. The receptor comes from a human donor in good health. The chain joins TRBV20-1 to TRBJ1-2; D is perhaps TRBD1 (5 bases). The material sequenced was blood. The CDR3 DNA reads as TGCAGTGCCCTTAGGGACGCTAACTATGGCTACACCTTC. It yields the protein CSALRDANYGYTF.